This entry lists 5 T cell receptor beta chains sequenced from one sample in a study of blood T cell repertoires in COVID-19. Clones were sequenced by immunoSEQ multiplex PCR, and TCRdb holds only the in-frame ones, with some missing. The sample carries some 160,000 clones, around 86% recorded once. Input material: peripheral blood. These receptors were collected from a man aged 65 to 79 who had recovered from COVID-19.

The chain combines TRBV6-6 with TRBJ2-1; 10 bases agree with TRBD2. With 5 bases clipped from V and 9 bases from J, the junction kept 13 bases outside the gene matches. The CDR3 runs 16 residues. Germline assignment: CDR1 MNHNY and CDR2 SVGAGI (reference sequence). This chain's CDR3 is CASSNLAGGPLIEQFF. CDR3 nucleotides: TGTGCCAGCAGTAACTTAGCGGGAGGTCCCCTCATTGAGCAGTTCTTC.

This chain links TRBV7-9 with TRBJ1-2; possibly TRBD1 for D (5 bases). V lost 5 bases to trimming and J lost 4 bases, with 17 bases between them. The CDR3 runs 15 residues. CDR1 is SEHNR, CDR2 FQNEAQ, per germline (reference sequence). CDR3 sequence (DNA): TGTGCCAGCAGCCAAGGGCGAGGGGAGGTCTATGGCTACACCTTC. Protein: CASSQGRGEVYGYTF.

On this clone itself: No conserved phenylalanine or tryptophan ends this CDR3, so it is likely a read error. The DNA is omitted, as the CDR3 cannot be located on it reliably, and the CDR3 follows TCRdb's listing. The genes are TRBV5-5 and TRBJ1-3; the table's D call of TRBD1 was not tested on the DNA. The CDR3 has 9 residues if both end residues are counted. CDR1 is SGHKS, CDR2 YYEKEE, per germline (reference sequence). The CDR3 loop is CASSLGHLG.

This sequence joins TRBV5-1 and TRBJ2-3, with TRBD1 matching 7 bases. The CDR3 extends over 18 amino acids. In germline, CDR1 is SGHRS, CDR2 YFSETQ. J lost 0 bases, V lost 2 bases, and 12 bases had no gene match. The CDR3 nucleotides read TGCGCCAGCAGCTTCTCCCGGGACAGCTTCCTTAGCACAGATACGCAGTATTTT. Encoded protein: CASSFSRDSFLSTDTQYF.

V gene TRBV19 combines with J gene TRBJ1-1; D gene ambiguous. The CDR3 covers 11 residues. Trimming stripped 2 bases from V and 10 bases from J, with 8 bases between. The germline CDR1 and CDR2 sequences are LNHDA and SQIVND (reference sequence). The CDR3 loop is CASSISQSAFF. DNA for the CDR3: TGTGCCAGTAGTATAAGTCAGTCAGCTTTCTTT.